The entry below gives a single TCR beta chain sequence along with its context. Under the authors' procedure: Counts of nucleated cells, estimated from reference gene primer amplification, were obtained. Sequenced by immunoSEQ multiplex PCR; TCRdb stores in-frame clones only, minus some. V and J calls and clone size follow that table, whereas D and trimming were derived from the DNA. The table has over 100,000 clones, about 89% seen once; the top ten hold under 2.5%. The entry originates in a study of blood T cell repertoires in COVID-19. Study in general: Both acute and convalescent COVID-19 samples were obtained from the United States, Italy and Spain.

Germline V gene data show CDR1 as LGHDT and CDR2 as YNNKEL (reference sequence). This CDR3 has 15 residues. V was shortened by 2 bases and J by 0 bases, with 9 bases between the two germline ends. The clonotype originates from a man aged 50-59 years with active COVID-19. This sequence joins TRBV3-1 (or the pseudogene TRBV3-2) and TRBJ2-3; D remains unclear. Sequenced sample: peripheral blood. The chain's CDR3 is CASSQYYPSTDTQYF. The CDR3 DNA is TGTGCCAGCAGCCAATACTACCCTAGCACAGATACGCAGTATTTT.